This T cell receptor (beta chain) was sequenced in a study of blood T cells in healthy people across ages. The use of a sample-barcoded 5' primer and a J-beta primer mix characterized a second PCR of about 7 to 12 cycles. TCRdb re-called the 5' RACE reads with MiXCR, one entry per CDR3 protein. The sample lists roughly 1,500,000 distinct CDR3 sequences, roughly 32% occurring once. About 9.9 milliliters of peripheral blood were drawn from each donor. Germline CDR1 is SGHRS and CDR2 is YFSETQ. This CDR3 spans 12 amino acids. Trimming cost V 5 bases and J 2 bases, with 6 bases left between them. This clonotype originated in a woman in her twenties or thirties in good health. This rearrangement joins TRBV5-1 to TRBJ2-3; the D is unclear. Sequencing input: blood. Here the CDR3 DNA reads TGCGCCAGCAGGCAGTCCACAGATACGCAGTATTTT. Translating gives CASRQSTDTQYF. Together with reference TRBV5-1 and TRBJ2-3, the CDR3 gives the full variable domain: KAGVTQTPRYLIKTRGQQVTLSCSPISGHRSVSWYQQTPGQGLQFLFEYFSETQRNKGNFPGRFSGRQFSNSRSEMNVSTLELGDSALYLCASRQSTDTQYFGPGTRLTVL.